Presented here are 4 T cell receptor beta chains from one specimen sequenced in a study of cytomegalovirus exposure and HLA in healthy donors. The PCR made use of 60 Vbeta and 13 Jbeta primers. Assay used: immunoSEQ multiplex PCR; TCRdb lists only in-frame clones, some missing. The sample has some 110,000 clones; 60% to 85% are singletons. Sequenced: PBMCs. The source of these receptors is a man aged 35 to 55 in good health and CMV-seronegative.

This clone was seen only a few times. The rearrangement joins TRBV5-1 to TRBJ1-1, with a possible D match to TRBD1 (6 bases). Germline values: CDR1 SGHRS, CDR2 YFSETQ. The V gene lost 3 bases and the J gene lost 1 base, with 19 bases spanning the gap. This CDR3 region has 17 residues. The CDR3 nucleotides are TGCGCCAGCAGCTCTCTAGGTGGGGGGGGCAAGAACACTGAAGCTTTCTTT. This translates into CASSSLGGGGKNTEAFF.

The V call is TRBV2, the J call TRBJ1-2; D not certain. CDR1 and CDR2 from the germline V gene are SNHLY and FYNNEI. The CDR3 totals 15 residues. V dropped 4 bases and J dropped 0 bases, with 12 bases sitting between them. The CDR3 bases are TGTGCCAGCAGTGGACGGCTTCTAGCTAACTATGGCTACACCTTC. It translates to CASSGRLLANYGYTF.

The chain joins TRBV5-4 to TRBJ2-1, with 11 positions matching TRBD2. Germline trimming cut 4 bases from V and 2 bases from J; bases unmatched to any gene: 5. Germline lookup yields CDR1 SGHNT and CDR2 YYREEE (reference sequence). CDR3 length: 16 amino acids. The CDR3 coding sequence is TGTGCCAGCAGCCCCATTAGCGGGGGGGCCTACAATGAGCAGTTCTTC. This codes for CASSPISGGAYNEQFF.

The rearrangement links TRBV7-3 to TRBJ1-5, with D unresolved. Trimming shortened V by 5 bases and J by 4 bases, and 9 bases separated the two germline ends. This CDR3 has 13 residues. Germline assignment: CDR1 SGHTA and CDR2 FQGTGA. CDR3 sequence reads: CASSPGDNQPQHF. The CDR3, as DNA: TGTGCCAGCAGCCCCGGAGATAATCAGCCCCAGCATTTT.